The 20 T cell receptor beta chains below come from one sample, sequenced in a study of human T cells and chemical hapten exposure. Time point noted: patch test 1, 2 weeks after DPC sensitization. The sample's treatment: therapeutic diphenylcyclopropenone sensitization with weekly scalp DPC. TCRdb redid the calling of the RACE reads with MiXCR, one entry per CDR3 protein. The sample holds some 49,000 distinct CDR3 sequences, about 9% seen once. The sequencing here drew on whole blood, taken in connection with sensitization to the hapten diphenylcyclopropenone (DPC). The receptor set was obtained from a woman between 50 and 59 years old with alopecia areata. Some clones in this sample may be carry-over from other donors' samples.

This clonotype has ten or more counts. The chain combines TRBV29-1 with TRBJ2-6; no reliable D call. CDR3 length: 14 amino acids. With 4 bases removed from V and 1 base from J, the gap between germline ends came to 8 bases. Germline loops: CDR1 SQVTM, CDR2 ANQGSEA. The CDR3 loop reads CSVGRSSGANVLTF. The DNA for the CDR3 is TGCAGCGTTGGCAGGTCTTCTGGGGCCAACGTCCTGACTTTC.

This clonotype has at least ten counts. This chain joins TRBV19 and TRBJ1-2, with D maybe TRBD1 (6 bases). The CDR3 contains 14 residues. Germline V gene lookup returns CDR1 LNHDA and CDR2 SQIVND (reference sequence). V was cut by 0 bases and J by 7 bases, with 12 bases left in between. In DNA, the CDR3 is TGTGCCAGTAGTATAGAACCGGGGGCGCCTGGCTACACCTTC. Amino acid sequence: CASSIEPGAPGYTF.

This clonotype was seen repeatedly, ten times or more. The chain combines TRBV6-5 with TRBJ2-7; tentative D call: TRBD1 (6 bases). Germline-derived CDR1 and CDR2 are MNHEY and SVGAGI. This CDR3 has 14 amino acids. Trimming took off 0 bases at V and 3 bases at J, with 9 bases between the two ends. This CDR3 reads CASSYSKTGYEQYF. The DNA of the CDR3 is TGTGCCAGCAGTTACTCGAAGACAGGCTACGAGCAGTACTTC.

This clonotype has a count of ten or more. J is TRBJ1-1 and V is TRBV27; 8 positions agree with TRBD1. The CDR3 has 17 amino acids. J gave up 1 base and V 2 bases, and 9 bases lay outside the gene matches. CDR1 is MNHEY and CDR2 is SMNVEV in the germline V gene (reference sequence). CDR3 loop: CASSLKSPGQGNTEAFF. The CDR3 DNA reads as TGTGCCAGCAGTTTAAAGTCCCCTGGACAGGGGAACACTGAAGCTTTCTTT.

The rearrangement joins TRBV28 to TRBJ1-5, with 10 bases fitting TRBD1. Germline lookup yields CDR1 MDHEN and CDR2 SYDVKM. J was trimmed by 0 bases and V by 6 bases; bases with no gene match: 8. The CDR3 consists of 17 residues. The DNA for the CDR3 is TGTGCCAGCAGCGATCCTGGACAGGGGGATAGCAATCAGCCCCAGCATTTT. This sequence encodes CASSDPGQGDSNQPQHF.

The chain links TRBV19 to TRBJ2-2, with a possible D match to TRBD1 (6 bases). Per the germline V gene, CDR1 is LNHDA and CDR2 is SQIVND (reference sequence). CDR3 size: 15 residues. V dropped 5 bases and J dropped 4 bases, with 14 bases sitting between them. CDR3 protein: CASSLQGWGTGELFF. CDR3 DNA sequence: TGTGCCAGTAGTCTACAGGGATGGGGCACCGGGGAGCTGTTTTTT.

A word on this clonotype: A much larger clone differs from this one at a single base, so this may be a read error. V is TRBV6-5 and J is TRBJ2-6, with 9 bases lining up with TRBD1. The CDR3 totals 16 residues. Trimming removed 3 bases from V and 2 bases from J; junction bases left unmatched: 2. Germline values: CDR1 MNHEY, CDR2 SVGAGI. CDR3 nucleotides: TGTGCCAGCAGTTATAGGGACAGGGCTGGGGCCAACGTCCTGACTTTC. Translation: CASSYRDRAGANVLTF.

This chain's CDR3 is CASSGGPTEAFF. The DNA of the CDR3 is TGCGCCAGCAGCGGGGGACCGACAGAAGCTTTCTTT. The chain combines TRBV5-1 with TRBJ1-1; D might be TRBD1 (5 bases). The germline V and J ends were trimmed by 4 bases and 8 bases, with 12 bases remaining between them. The CDR3 is 12 residues long. From germline, CDR1 is SGHRS and CDR2 YFSETQ.

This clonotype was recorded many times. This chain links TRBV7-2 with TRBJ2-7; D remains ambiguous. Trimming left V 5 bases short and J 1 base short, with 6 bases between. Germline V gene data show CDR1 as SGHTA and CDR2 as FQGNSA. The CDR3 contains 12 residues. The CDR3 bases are TGTGCCAGCAGCGCCCGATCCTACGAGCAGTACTTC. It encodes CASSARSYEQYF.

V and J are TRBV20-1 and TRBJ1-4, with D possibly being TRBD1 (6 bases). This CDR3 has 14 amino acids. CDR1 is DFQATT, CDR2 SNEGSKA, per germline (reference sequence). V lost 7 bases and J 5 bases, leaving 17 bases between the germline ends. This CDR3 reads CSVPKQGINEKLFF. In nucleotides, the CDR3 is TGCAGTGTCCCGAAACAGGGCATCAATGAAAAACTGTTTTTT.

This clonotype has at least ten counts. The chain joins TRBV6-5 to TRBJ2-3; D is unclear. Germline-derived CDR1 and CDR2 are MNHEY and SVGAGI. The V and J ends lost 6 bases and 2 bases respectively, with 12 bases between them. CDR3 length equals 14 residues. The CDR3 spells CASSPHRNTDTQYF. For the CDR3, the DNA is TGTGCCAGCAGCCCCCATAGAAACACAGATACGCAGTATTTT.

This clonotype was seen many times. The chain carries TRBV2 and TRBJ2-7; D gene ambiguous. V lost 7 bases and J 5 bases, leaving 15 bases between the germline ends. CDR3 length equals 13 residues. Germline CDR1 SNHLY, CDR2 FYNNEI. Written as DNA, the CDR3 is TGTGCCAGCACCCCCCCGGTAGGGAACGAGCAGTACTTC. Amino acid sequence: CASTPPVGNEQYF. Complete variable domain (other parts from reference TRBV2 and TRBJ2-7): EPEVTQTPSHQVTQMGQEVILRCVPISNHLYFYWYRQILGQKVEFLVSFYNNEISEKSEIFDDQFSVERPDGSNFTLKIRSTKLEDSAMYFCASTPPVGNEQYFGPGTRLTVT.

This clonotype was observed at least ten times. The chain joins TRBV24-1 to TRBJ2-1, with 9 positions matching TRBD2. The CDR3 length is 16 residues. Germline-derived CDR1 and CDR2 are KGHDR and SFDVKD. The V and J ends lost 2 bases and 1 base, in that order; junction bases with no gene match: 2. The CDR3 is CATSDSSGISYNEQFF. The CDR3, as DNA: TGTGCCACCAGTGATTCTAGCGGGATATCCTACAATGAGCAGTTCTTC.

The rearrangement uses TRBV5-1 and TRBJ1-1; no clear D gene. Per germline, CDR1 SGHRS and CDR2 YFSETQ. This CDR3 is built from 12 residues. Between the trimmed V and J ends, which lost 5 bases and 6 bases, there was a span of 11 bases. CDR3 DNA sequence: TGCGCCAGCAGTCGGATCGGCGCTGAAGCTTTCTTT. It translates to CASSRIGAEAFF. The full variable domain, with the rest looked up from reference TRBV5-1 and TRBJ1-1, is KAGVTQTPRYLIKTRGQQVTLSCSPISGHRSVSWYQQTPGQGLQFLFEYFSETQRNKGNFPGRFSGRQFSNSRSEMNVSTLELGDSALYLCASSRIGAEAFFGQGTRLTVV.

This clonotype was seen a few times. CDR3 nucleotide sequence: TGTGCCAGCAGCCAAAACAGCGGGGGCCATGAGCAGTTCTTC. Translated: CASSQNSGGHEQFF. V and J are TRBV6-1 and TRBJ2-1, with 8 bases identical to TRBD2. In germline, CDR1 is MNHNS, CDR2 SASEGT. The CDR3 sequence is 14 residues long. V shed 6 bases, J shed 8 bases, and the junction held 9 bases outside the gene matches.

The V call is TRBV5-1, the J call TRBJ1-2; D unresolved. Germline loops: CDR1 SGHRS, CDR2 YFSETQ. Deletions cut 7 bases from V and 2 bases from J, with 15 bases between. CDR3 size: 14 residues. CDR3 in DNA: TGCGCCAGCTCCCCGACGGGGATAAACTATGGCTACACCTTC. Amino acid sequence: CASSPTGINYGYTF.

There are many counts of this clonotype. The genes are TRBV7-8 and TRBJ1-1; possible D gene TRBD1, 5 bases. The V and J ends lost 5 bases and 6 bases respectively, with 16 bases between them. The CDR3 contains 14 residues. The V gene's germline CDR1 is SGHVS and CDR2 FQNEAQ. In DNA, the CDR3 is TGTGCCAGCAGCCGCATGCAGGGCATATCTGAAGCTTTCTTT. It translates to CASSRMQGISEAFF.

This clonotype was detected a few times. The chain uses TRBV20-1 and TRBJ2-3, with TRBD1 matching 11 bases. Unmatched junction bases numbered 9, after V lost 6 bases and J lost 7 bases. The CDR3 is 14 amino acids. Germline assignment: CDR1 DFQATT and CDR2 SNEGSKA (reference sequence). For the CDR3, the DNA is TGCAGTGCCGTGAGGACAGGGGGCTTGAATACGCAGTATTTT. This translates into CSAVRTGGLNTQYF.

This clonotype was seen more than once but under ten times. The CDR3 reads CASSATGGPDEQYF. The CDR3 DNA is TGTGCCAGCAGTGCTACGGGAGGGCCGGACGAGCAGTACTTC. This sequence joins TRBV12-3 or TRBV12-4 and TRBJ2-7; 8 bases are shared with TRBD2. The CDR3 sequence is 14 residues long. The V segment lost 5 bases and the J segment 5 bases; nucleotides outside the gene matches: 8.

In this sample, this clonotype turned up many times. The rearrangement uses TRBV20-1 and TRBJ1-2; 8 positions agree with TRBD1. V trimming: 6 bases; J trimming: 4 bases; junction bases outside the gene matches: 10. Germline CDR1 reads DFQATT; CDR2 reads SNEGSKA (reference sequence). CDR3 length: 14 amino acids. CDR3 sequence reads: CSATGTGKGYGYTF. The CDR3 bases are TGCAGTGCAACCGGGACAGGAAAGGGCTATGGCTACACCTTC.